These 25 T cell receptor beta chains came from one sample sequenced in a study of patients and donors after allogeneic stem cell transplantation. Via MiXCR, TCRdb re-called the RT-PCR reads, giving one row per CDR3 protein. The table records around 200,000 distinct CDR3 sequences, roughly two fifths of them present only once. Sequenced: blood, either unsorted or a sorted T cell fraction (not recorded which). The receptors stem from a human donor who was either an allogeneic HSCT recipient or a stem cell or donor lymphocyte infusion donor (not recorded which). It is not recorded whose cells these are; they may come from a transplant donor.

The chain carries TRBV20-1 and TRBJ1-2; D possibly corresponds to TRBD1 (6 bases). Germline V gene sequence: CDR1 DFQATT, CDR2 SNEGSKA (reference sequence). V was pared by 4 bases and J by 1 base, with 16 bases between. The CDR3 contains 15 residues. The CDR3 reads CSANQGFYGNYGYTF. The CDR3 DNA is TGCAGTGCTAACCAGGGGTTTTATGGTAACTATGGCTACACCTTC.

The rearrangement links TRBV5-1 to TRBJ1-4; TRBD1 is a possible D gene (5 bases). The CDR3 consists of 17 residues. With 2 bases removed from V and 2 bases from J, the gap between germline ends came to 16 bases. CDR1 is SGHRS, CDR2 YFSETQ, per germline. The chain's CDR3 is CASSFEGGAGTNEKLFF. The CDR3 nucleotides are TGCGCCAGCAGCTTTGAGGGCGGGGCGGGTACTAATGAAAAACTGTTTTTT.

J is TRBJ1-1 and V is TRBV5-1, with D perhaps matching TRBD1 (5 bases). Germline V gives CDR1 SGHRS, CDR2 YFSETQ. The CDR3 contains 14 residues. Trimming left V 5 bases short and J 3 bases short, with 14 bases between. The CDR3 reads CASRRTSLYTEAFF. DNA for the CDR3: TGCGCCAGCAGGAGGACATCGTTGTACACTGAAGCTTTCTTT.

The rearrangement uses TRBV5-1 and TRBJ1-1, with D unresolved. CDR3 length equals 15 residues. Per the germline V gene, CDR1 is SGHRS and CDR2 is YFSETQ. V lost 3 bases and J 1 base, leaving 13 bases between the germline ends. The CDR3 DNA is TGCGCCAGCAGCTCATCCAGGACCCGGAACACTGAAGCTTTCTTT. Amino acid sequence: CASSSSRTRNTEAFF.

This clonotype occurred a few times. The chain uses TRBV6-2 or TRBV6-3 and TRBJ1-6; D uncertain. With 9 bases removed from V and 0 bases from J, the gap between germline ends came to 12 bases. Germline V gives CDR1 MNHEY, CDR2 SVGEGT. The CDR3 runs to 15 residues. CDR3 loop: CASATVSSYNSPLHF. The CDR3, as DNA: TGTGCCAGTGCCACCGTGAGCTCCTATAATTCACCCCTCCACTTT.

The chain carries TRBV29-1 and TRBJ2-1; the D gene is possibly TRBD1 (5 bases). The germline gives CDR1 SQVTM, CDR2 ANQGSEA. V lost 1 base, J lost 10 bases, and 11 bases lay in between. The CDR3 loop spans 12 amino acids. As DNA, the CDR3 is TGCAGCGTTGAAGGACAGTCAGAGGAGCAGTTCTTC. As protein: CSVEGQSEEQFF.

The rearrangement joins TRBV7-6 to TRBJ2-2; unclear D gene. Trimming pared 2 bases from V and 0 bases from J, leaving 10 bases between. Germline V gene data show CDR1 as SGHVS and CDR2 as FNYEAQ. The CDR3 consists of 16 residues. CDR3 nucleotides: TGTGCCAGCAGCTTATCTGGCACATCGAACACCGGGGAGCTGTTTTTT. It is translated as CASSLSGTSNTGELFF.

Only a few counts were recorded for this clonotype. This rearrangement joins TRBV10-3 to TRBJ1-5; D is unclear. CDR3 length: 13 residues. In germline, CDR1 is ENHRY, CDR2 SYGVKD. V lost 4 bases, J lost 9 bases, and 13 bases lay in between. CDR3 coding DNA: TGTGCCATCAGTGGAGTCCGTGAGACGCCCCAGCATTTT. Protein sequence: CAISGVRETPQHF.

This clonotype was picked up many times. V is TRBV5-1 and J is TRBJ1-2, with 11 bases lining up with TRBD1. With V trimmed by 0 bases and J by 7 bases, 11 bases remained unmatched. This CDR3 comprises 17 residues. The germline V gene has CDR1 SGHRS and CDR2 YFSETQ. CDR3 protein: CASSLAGGGQGALGYTF. In nucleotides, the CDR3 is TGCGCCAGCAGCTTGGCAGGCGGAGGACAGGGGGCGCTTGGCTACACCTTC.

V gene TRBV5-1 combines with J gene TRBJ1-5, with D hard to call. The CDR3 sequence is 13 residues long. V lost 0 bases, J lost 6 bases, and 7 bases lay in between. Per the germline V gene, CDR1 is SGHRS and CDR2 is YFSETQ. The CDR3 nucleotides read TGCGCCAGCAGCTTGGTCGCCGGTCAGCCCCAGCATTTT. Amino acid sequence: CASSLVAGQPQHF.

V and J are TRBV20-1 and TRBJ2-7; 8 positions agree with TRBD1. V dropped 3 bases and J dropped 7; count of bases not matched to a gene: 8. Germline CDR1 and CDR2: DFQATT and SNEGSKA (reference sequence). The CDR3 runs 13 residues. As DNA, the CDR3 is TGCAGTGCTAGGGAGGACAGGGACTGGGAGCAGTACTTC. It is translated as CSAREDRDWEQYF.

This clonotype showed up just a few times. The J gene is TRBJ2-1, the V gene TRBV12-3 or TRBV12-4; D is ambiguous. The V end lost 5 bases, the J end lost 7 bases, and 9 bases lay between the germline ends. This CDR3 comprises 12 residues. This CDR3 reads CASSPPFNEQFF. In DNA, the CDR3 is TGTGCCAGCAGTCCCCCCTTTAATGAGCAGTTCTTC.

This chain connects TRBV4-1 to TRBJ2-2; possibly TRBD1 for D (6 bases). Germline V gives CDR1 MGHRA, CDR2 YSYEKL. With 3 bases removed from V and 7 bases from J, the gap between germline ends came to 12 bases. The CDR3 is 14 amino acids. The CDR3 coding sequence is TGCGCCAGCAGCCAGAATACAGGGCTCGGGGAGCTGTTTTTT. It codes for CASSQNTGLGELFF.

About this clonotype itself: It may be a read error: a sequence one base away is much more abundant. The chain combines TRBV29-1 with TRBJ1-1, with unresolved D. Germline CDR1 is SQVTM and CDR2 is ANQGSEA. The CDR3 is 12 amino acids. Trimming stripped 2 bases from V and 4 bases from J, with 8 bases between. CDR3 coding DNA: TGCAGCGTTGAAAGGCGTTTCACTGAAGCTTTCTTT. Amino acids: CSVERRFTEAFF. Combining the CDR3 with reference TRBV29-1 and TRBJ1-1 gives the whole variable domain SAVISQKPSRDICQRGTSLTIQCQVDSQVTMMFWYRQQPGQSLTLIATANQGSEATYESGFVIDKFPISRPNLTFSTLTVSNMSPEDSSIYLCSVERRFTEAFFGQGTRLTVV.

This clonotype has a handful of counts. V is TRBV20-1 and J is TRBJ2-1; TRBD2 agrees at 8 bases. Germline V CDR1 and CDR2: DFQATT, SNEGSKA (reference sequence). J lost 12 bases, V lost 3 bases, and 16 bases had no gene match. The CDR3 is 15 amino acids. CDR3 sequence reads: CSARHPGLGGLVQFF. For the CDR3, the DNA is TGCAGTGCTAGGCACCCGGGACTAGGGGGACTTGTGCAGTTCTTC.

In this sample, this clonotype turned up a few times. The V gene is TRBV4-1, the J gene TRBJ1-6; the D gene is possibly TRBD1 (6 bases). The CDR3 contains 15 residues. From germline, CDR1 is MGHRA and CDR2 YSYEKL. V lost 2 bases and J lost 8, with 13 bases in between. The CDR3 coding sequence is TGCGCCAGCAGCCAACTACAGGGCCCAGATTCACCCCTCCACTTT. It yields the protein CASSQLQGPDSPLHF.

This clonotype is a singleton in its sample. This chain connects TRBV6-6 to TRBJ1-5; possibly TRBD1 for D (6 bases). Trimming removed 2 bases at V and 6 bases at J, with 14 bases between. The CDR3 runs 15 residues. Germline V gene data show CDR1 as MNHNY and CDR2 as SVGAGI (reference sequence). The DNA of the CDR3 is TGTGCCAGCAGTTACATGTTAGGGGGAGTTCAGCCCCAGCATTTT. Translated, it gives CASSYMLGGVQPQHF.

This clonotype came up a few times. V usage is TRBV18 and J usage is TRBJ1-5, with TRBD1 matching 7 bases. Germline-derived CDR1 and CDR2 are KGHSH and LQKENI. CDR3 length: 15 residues. V shed 4 bases, J shed 2 bases, and the junction held 5 bases outside the gene matches. Written as DNA, the CDR3 is TGTGCCAGCTCACTCTCACAGGGGCGCAATCAGCCCCAGCATTTT. Its translation is CASSLSQGRNQPQHF.

This clonotype was counted between two and nine times. The rearrangement uses TRBV3-1 and TRBJ2-7, with TRBD2 matching 7 bases. Germline-derived CDR1 and CDR2 are LGHDT and YNNKEL (reference sequence). With V trimmed by 0 bases and J by 5 bases, 1 base remained unmatched. The CDR3 spans 13 residues. CDR3 residues: CASSQDGGDEQYF. The DNA of the CDR3 is TGTGCCAGCAGCCAAGATGGGGGGGACGAGCAGTACTTC.

This clonotype was picked up a small number of times. The chain has TRBV6-5 and TRBJ1-6, with 7 bases lining up with TRBD1. Trimming at V came to 7 bases and at J to 8 bases, leaving 11 bases not matched to a gene. CDR3 length equals 15 residues. Germline CDR1 MNHEY, CDR2 SVGAGI. CDR3 loop: CASTRQGKGYSPLHF. The CDR3 DNA sequence: TGTGCCAGCACGAGACAGGGAAAAGGGTATTCACCCCTCCACTTT.

This chain joins TRBV7-8 and TRBJ1-5; D is possibly TRBD1 (6 bases). This CDR3 is built from 15 residues. V shed 1 base and J shed 2 bases, with 9 bases lying between them. Germline CDR1 and CDR2: SGHVS and FQNEAQ. The CDR3 DNA follows: TGTGCCAGCAGCTTAGGGGGGGCGCGCAATCAGCCCCAGCATTTT. Translation: CASSLGGARNQPQHF. The full variable domain, in which reference TRBV7-8 and TRBJ1-5 provide the parts outside the CDR3, is GAGVSQSPRYKVAKRGQDVALRCDPISGHVSLFWYQQALGQGPEFLTYFQNEAQLDKSGLPSDRFFAERPEGSVSTLKIQRTQQEDSAVYLCASSLGGARNQPQHFGDGTRLSIL.

The chain has TRBV24-1 and TRBJ1-5; 7 nucleotides match TRBD1. There are 15 residues in the CDR3. V dropped 4 bases and J dropped 2; count of bases not matched to a gene: 4. Germline V gene data show CDR1 as KGHDR and CDR2 as SFDVKD. The CDR3 region has the DNA TGTGCCACCAGTGAGGGGACAGCAGGCAATCAGCCCCAGCATTTT. Amino acids: CATSEGTAGNQPQHF.

The CDR3 region has the DNA TGCGCCAGCGGTGAACAGGGGAACTATGGCTACACCTTC. Amino acid sequence: CASGEQGNYGYTF. The chain is built from TRBV5-1 and TRBJ1-2, with 7 bases aligning to TRBD1. The trim removed 7 bases at V and 2 bases at J, leaving 5 bases unmatched. The CDR3 loop spans 13 amino acids. Germline lookup yields CDR1 SGHRS and CDR2 YFSETQ.

This rearrangement joins TRBV12-3 or TRBV12-4 to TRBJ1-5, with 12 bases that match TRBD1. The CDR3 is made up of 15 amino acids. V gave up 6 bases and J gave up 7 bases; unmatched junction bases: 7. CDR3 DNA sequence: TGTGCCAGCAGGGAGGGACAGGGGGCGGGCCAGCCCCAGCATTTT. This codes for CASREGQGAGQPQHF.

The chain carries TRBV10-3 and TRBJ2-3, with D possibly matching TRBD1 (6 bases). Germline V lookup: CDR1 ENHRY, CDR2 SYGVKD. There are 13 residues in the CDR3. Trimming cost V 4 bases and J 5 bases, with 10 bases left between them. The CDR3 is CAISVTGIDTQYF. For the CDR3, the DNA is TGTGCCATCAGTGTCACAGGGATAGATACGCAGTATTTT.